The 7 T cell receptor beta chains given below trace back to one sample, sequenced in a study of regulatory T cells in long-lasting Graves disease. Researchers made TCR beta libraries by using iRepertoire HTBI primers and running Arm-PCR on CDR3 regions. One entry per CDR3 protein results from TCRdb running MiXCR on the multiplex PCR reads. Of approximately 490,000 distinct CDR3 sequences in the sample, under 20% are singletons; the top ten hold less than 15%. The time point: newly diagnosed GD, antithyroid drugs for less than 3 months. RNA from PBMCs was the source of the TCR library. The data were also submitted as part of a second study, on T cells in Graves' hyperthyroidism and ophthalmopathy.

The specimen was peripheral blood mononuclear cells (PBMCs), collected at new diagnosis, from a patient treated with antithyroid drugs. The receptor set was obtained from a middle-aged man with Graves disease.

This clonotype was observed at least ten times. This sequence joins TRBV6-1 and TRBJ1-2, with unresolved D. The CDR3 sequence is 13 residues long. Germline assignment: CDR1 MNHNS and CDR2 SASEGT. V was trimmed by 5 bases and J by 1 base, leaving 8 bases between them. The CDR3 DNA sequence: TGTGCCAGCAGTCAGGACGATAACTATGGCTACACCTTC. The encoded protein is CASSQDDNYGYTF.

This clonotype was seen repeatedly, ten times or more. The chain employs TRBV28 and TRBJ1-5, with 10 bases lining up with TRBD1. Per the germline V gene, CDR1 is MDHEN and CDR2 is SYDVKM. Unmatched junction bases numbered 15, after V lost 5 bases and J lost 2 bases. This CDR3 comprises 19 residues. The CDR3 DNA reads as TGTGCCAGCAGTCCCTTCCCCGGGACAGGGGCGGGTCGCAATCAGCCCCAGCATTTT. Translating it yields CASSPFPGTGAGRNQPQHF.

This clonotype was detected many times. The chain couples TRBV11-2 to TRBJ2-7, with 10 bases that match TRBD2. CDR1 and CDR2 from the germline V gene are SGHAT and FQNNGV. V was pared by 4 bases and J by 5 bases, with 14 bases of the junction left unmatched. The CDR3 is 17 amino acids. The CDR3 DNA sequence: TGTGCCAGCAGCTGGACTAGCGGTCCGGGGAGGATCGACGAGCAGTACTTC. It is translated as CASSWTSGPGRIDEQYF.

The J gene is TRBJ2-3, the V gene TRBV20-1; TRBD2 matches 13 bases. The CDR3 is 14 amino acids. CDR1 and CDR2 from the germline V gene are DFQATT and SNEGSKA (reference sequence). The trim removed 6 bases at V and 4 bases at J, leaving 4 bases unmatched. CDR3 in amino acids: CSALTSGRPDTQYF. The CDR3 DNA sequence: TGCAGTGCACTGACTAGCGGGAGGCCAGATACGCAGTATTTT.

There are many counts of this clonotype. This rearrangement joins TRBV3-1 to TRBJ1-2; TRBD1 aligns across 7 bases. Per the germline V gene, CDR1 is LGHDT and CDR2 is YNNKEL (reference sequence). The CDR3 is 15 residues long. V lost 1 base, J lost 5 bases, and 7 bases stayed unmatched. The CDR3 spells CASSQVNRDRYGYTF. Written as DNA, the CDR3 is TGTGCCAGCAGCCAAGTCAATAGGGACAGATATGGCTACACCTTC.

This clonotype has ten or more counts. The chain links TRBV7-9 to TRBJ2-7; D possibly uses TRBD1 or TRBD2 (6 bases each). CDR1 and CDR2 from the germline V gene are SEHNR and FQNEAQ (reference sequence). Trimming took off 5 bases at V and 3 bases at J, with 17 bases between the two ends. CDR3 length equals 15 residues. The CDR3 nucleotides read TGTGCCAGCAGCCCAGGGGCGGCGGGATTCTACGAGCAGTACTTC. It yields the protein CASSPGAAGFYEQYF.

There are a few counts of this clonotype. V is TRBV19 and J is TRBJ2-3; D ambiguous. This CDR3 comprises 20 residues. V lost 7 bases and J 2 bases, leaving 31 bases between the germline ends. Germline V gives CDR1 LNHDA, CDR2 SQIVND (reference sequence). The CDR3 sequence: CASTSTPWGRPTAPTDTQYF. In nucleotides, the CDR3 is TGTGCCAGTACCTCCACCCCCTGGGGTCGACCAACCGCCCCCACAGATACGCAGTATTTT.